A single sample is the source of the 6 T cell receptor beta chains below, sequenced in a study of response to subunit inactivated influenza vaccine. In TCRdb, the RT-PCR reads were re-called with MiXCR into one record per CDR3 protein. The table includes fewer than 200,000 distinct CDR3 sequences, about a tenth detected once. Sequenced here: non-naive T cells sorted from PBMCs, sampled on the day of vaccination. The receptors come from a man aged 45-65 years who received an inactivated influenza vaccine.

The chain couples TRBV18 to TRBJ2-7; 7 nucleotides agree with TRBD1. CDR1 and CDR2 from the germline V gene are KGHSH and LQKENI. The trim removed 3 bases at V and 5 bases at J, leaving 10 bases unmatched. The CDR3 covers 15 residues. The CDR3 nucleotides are TGTGCCAGCTCACCCATTCCGGGACAGATCCACGAGCAGTACTTC. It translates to CASSPIPGQIHEQYF.

Here the CDR3 reads CASSLNGGNEKLFF. The CDR3 bases are TGCGCCAGCAGCTTGAATGGGGGTAATGAAAAACTGTTTTTT. This chain links TRBV5-1 with TRBJ1-4, with D perhaps TRBD1 (5 bases). Germline values: CDR1 SGHRS, CDR2 YFSETQ. The CDR3 runs 14 residues. With 1 base removed from V and 4 bases from J, the gap between germline ends came to 8 bases.

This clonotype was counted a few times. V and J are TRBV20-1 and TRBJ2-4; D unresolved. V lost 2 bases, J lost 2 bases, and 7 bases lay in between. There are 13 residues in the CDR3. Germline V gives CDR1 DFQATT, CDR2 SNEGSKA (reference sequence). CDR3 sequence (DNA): TGCAGTGCTAGACCGGGCCCCAAAAACATTCAGTACTTC. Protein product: CSARPGPKNIQYF.

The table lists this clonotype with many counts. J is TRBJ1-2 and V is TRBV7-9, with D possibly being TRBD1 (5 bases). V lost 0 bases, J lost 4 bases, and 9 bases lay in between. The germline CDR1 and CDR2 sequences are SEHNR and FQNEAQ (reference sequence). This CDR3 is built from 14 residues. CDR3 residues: CASSLAGAGYGYTF. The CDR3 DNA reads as TGTGCCAGCAGCTTAGCTGGGGCTGGCTATGGCTACACCTTC.

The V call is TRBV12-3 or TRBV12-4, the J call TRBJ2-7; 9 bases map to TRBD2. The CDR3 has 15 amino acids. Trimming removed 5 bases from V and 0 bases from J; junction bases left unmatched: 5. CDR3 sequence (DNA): TGTGCCAGCAGTCTAAGTAGCGGGAGCTCCTACGAGCAGTACTTC. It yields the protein CASSLSSGSSYEQYF.

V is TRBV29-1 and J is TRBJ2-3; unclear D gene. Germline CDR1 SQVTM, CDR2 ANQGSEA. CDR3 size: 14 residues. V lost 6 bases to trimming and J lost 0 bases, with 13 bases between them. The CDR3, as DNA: TGCAGCGTAGCCAGAAGTCTTAGCACAGATACGCAGTATTTT. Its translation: CSVARSLSTDTQYF.